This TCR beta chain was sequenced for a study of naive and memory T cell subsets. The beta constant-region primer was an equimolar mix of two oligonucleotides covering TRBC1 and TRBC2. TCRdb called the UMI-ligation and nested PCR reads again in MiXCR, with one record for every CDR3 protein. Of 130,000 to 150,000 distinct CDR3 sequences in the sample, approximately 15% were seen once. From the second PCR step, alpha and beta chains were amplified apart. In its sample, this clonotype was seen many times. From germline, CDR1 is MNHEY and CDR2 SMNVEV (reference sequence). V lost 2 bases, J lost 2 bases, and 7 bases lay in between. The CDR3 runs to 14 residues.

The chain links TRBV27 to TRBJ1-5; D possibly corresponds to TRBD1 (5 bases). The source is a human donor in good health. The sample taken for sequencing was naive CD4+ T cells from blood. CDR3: CASSLGRGNQPQHF. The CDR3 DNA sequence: TGTGCCAGCAGTTTAGGCAGGGGCAATCAGCCCCAGCATTTT.